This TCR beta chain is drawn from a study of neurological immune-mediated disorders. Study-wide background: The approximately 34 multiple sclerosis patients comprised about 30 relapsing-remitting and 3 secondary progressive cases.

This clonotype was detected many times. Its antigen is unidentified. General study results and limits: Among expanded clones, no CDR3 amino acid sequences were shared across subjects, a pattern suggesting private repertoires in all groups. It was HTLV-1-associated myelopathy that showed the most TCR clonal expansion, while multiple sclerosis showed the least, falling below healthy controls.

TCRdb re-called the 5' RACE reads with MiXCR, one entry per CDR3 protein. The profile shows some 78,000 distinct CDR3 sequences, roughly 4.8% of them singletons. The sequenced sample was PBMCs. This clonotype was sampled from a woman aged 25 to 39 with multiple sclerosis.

CDR3 protein: CASSQDEGSNYGYTF. CDR3 sequence (DNA): TGCGCCAGCAGCCAAGATGAGGGGTCTAACTATGGCTACACCTTC. The rearrangement joins TRBV4-1 to TRBJ1-2, with D possibly TRBD1 on 5 matching bases. This CDR3 contains 15 residues. Looked up from germline, CDR1 is MGHRA and CDR2 is YSYEKL. The V end lost 0 bases, the J end lost 0 bases, and 8 bases lay between the germline ends.